Sequencing of this T cell receptor beta chain was carried out in a study of regulatory T cells in long-lasting Graves disease. Trimming took 2 bases from V and 1 from J; bases not matched to a gene: 4. The CDR3 spans 16 residues. Germline lookup yields CDR1 SGHTA and CDR2 FQGNSA. Regarding time point: newly diagnosed GD, antithyroid drugs for less than 3 months. PBMC-derived RNA was used for the TCR library. This clonotype was seen repeatedly, ten times or more. Construction of TCR beta libraries relied on iRepertoire HTBI primers and on Arm-PCR targeting CDR3 regions. Authors' analysis steps: Across the samples, identification revealed 60 to 75 TRBV and 13 to 15 TRBJ segments. MiXCR, applied by TCRdb to the multiplex PCR reads, yields one record per CDR3 protein. TCRdb's processing, not the authors' own work, is the source of the V and J calls. The table lists about 560,000 distinct CDR3 sequences, 15% to 20% of them singletons.

The same specimen was also included in a second study, on T cells in Graves' hyperthyroidism and ophthalmopathy.

This specimen was peripheral blood mononuclear cells (PBMCs), taken at new diagnosis, from a patient treated with antithyroid drugs. The sequence was collected from a man aged 18 to 30 with Graves disease. V is TRBV7-2 and J is TRBJ2-3, with 9 bases identical to TRBD2. CDR3 region: CASSLSIAGGTDTQYF. DNA for the CDR3: TGTGCCAGCAGCTTAAGTATAGCGGGGGGCACAGATACGCAGTATTTT.